This TCR beta chain is drawn from a study of post-analysis software for immune sequencing data. Findings and caveats of the study: Relative to controls, patients with multiple sclerosis showed significantly lower normalized Chao1 diversity. Four to six TRBV segments were more frequent in patients than controls; TRBV5-6, TRBV5-1 and TRBV20-1 belonged to this group.

Prepared libraries of TCR beta cDNA carried unique molecular identifiers. Approximately 500,000 cDNA molecules were obtained from roughly 1 to 10 million T cells. Using its own MiXCR run on the PCR reads, TCRdb lists one record per CDR3 protein. The repertoire holds roughly 800,000 distinct CDR3 sequences, with 53% as singletons. Concerning this clonotype itself: Its antigen is as yet unknown.

The CDR3 covers 14 residues. Germline V lookup: CDR1 SQVTM, CDR2 ANQGSEA. The sample consisted of blood. This sequence originates from a girl aged 5-17 years with multiple sclerosis. The chain is built from TRBV29-1 and TRBJ2-4, with 8 bases that match TRBD1. The DNA end lines up better with TRBJ2-7; the J call may be wrong. The CDR3 nucleotides are TGCAGCGTTAGATGGGACAGGCTTGCCCACGAGCAGTACTTC. Translated: CSVRWDRLAHEQYF.